Listed here is a single T cell receptor beta chain. This entry is derived from a study of technical replicates of blood from several donors. Data came from immunoSEQ multiplex PCR; TCRdb stores just in-frame clones and leaves some out. The table includes 75,000 to 100,000 clones, 85% to 95% detected once. Germline loops: CDR1 KGHSH, CDR2 LQKENI. The CDR3 contains 14 residues. V lost 5 bases and J lost 7; bases outside the gene matches: 7. This clonotype originated in a human donor in good health. V is TRBV18 and J is TRBJ1-4; TRBD1 aligns across 7 bases. The sequenced sample consisted of T cells isolated from PBMCs. In DNA, the CDR3 is TGTGCCAGCTCAAGGGACAGAACCCTTGAAAAACTGTTTTTT. This translates into CASSRDRTLEKLFF.